Listed below are T cell receptor beta chains from one sample, sequenced in a study of vaccination effects on CD4 cells after COVID-19. Their recognized antigens are unknown. The table came from immunoSEQ multiplex PCR; TCRdb's copy has only in-frame clones and leaves some out. The sample has about 23,000 clones, about three quarters seen once; the top ten hold 2.5% to 4%. The sequencing here drew on CD4+ T cells from PBMCs cultured with SARS-CoV-2 spike peptides, taken before COVID-19 vaccination. These receptor sequences come from a human donor who received a COVID-19 vaccine. Both conserved end residues are part of each CDR3. The order of the fields is V gene, D gene, J gene, clone size, CDR3 protein, CDR3 DNA. A D gene is named only where the DNA matches it firmly. The size field is filled for only some rows; it gives once, few, many or a size class.

>TRBV19|-|TRBJ2-1|-
CASKNEGSYNEQFF
TGTGCCAGTAAAAATGAAGGCTCCTACAATGAGCAGTTCTTC
>TRBV6-6|-|TRBJ1-5|few
CASTPGGESQPQHF
TGTGCCAGCACACCGGGGGGGGAGAGTCAGCCCCAGCATTTT
>TRBV5-1|-|TRBJ1-3|medium-sized
CASSQTPGDGNTIYF
TGCGCCAGCAGCCAAACCCCAGGGGACGGAAACACCATATATTTT
>TRBV5-1|-|TRBJ1-3|-
CASRSDTMGNTIYF
TGCGCCAGCAGGTCGGACACGATGGGAAACACCATATATTTT
>TRBV3-1/TRBV3-2|-|TRBJ2-1|-
CASSQGLGGEQFF
TGTGCCAGCAGCCAAGGATTGGGAGGTGAGCAGTTCTTC
>TRBV2|TRBD2|TRBJ2-1|few
CASSVQSGIDYYYNEQFF
TGTGCCAGCAGTGTCCAGAGCGGGATCGACTACTACTACAATGAGCAGTTCTTC
>TRBV7-9|-|TRBJ2-5|few
CASSLGSASYQETQYF
TGTGCCAGCAGCTTAGGGTCGGCTAGCTACCAAGAGACCCAGTACTTC
>TRBV19|-|TRBJ1-2|-
CASRSHLGLRIGYTF
TGTGCCAGTAGGTCCCACCTCGGACTCAGGATAGGCTACACCTTC
>TRBV6-5|TRBD1|TRBJ2-2|once
CASKPGQGGPGELFF
TGTGCCAGCAAACCGGGACAGGGAGGGCCCGGGGAGCTGTTTTTT
>TRBV11-2|-|TRBJ2-7|-
CASSLSGLFGYEQYF
TGTGCCAGCAGCTTAAGTGGACTGTTTGGGTACGAGCAGTACTTC
>TRBV5-1|TRBD1|TRBJ1-1|-
CASSLRSGQGGMNTEAFF
TGCGCCAGCAGCTTAAGGTCGGGACAGGGCGGCATGAACACTGAAGCTTTCTTT
>TRBV6-6|TRBD1|TRBJ1-6|-
CASRQGENSPLHF
TGTGCCAGCAGACAGGGGGAGAATTCACCCCTCCACTTT
>TRBV2|-|TRBJ2-5|once
CASSEGATVQETQYF
TGTGCCAGCAGCGAGGGCGCGACGGTCCAAGAGACCCAGTACTTC
>TRBV19|-|TRBJ1-5|few
CASTRESGQPQHF
TGTGCCAGTACCAGGGAAAGTGGACAGCCCCAGCATTTT
>TRBV6-5|TRBD1|TRBJ2-1|-
CASSKTGTGNNEQFF
TGTGCCAGCAGTAAGACCGGGACAGGGAACAATGAGCAGTTCTTC
>TRBV20-1|-|TRBJ1-5|few
CSASQGVGQPQHF
TGCAGTGCTAGTCAGGGTGTTGGTCAGCCCCAGCATTTT